The 15 T cell receptor beta chains below all came from one sample that was sequenced in a study of beta chain features in type 1 diabetes. Reverse transcription of all isolated RNA meant that expressed TCRB transcripts were sequenced. Here immunoSEQ multiplex PCR was the method, and the copy in TCRdb shows in-frame clones only, minus some. The sample records approximately 160,000 clones, roughly 60% being singletons. These receptors' antigens are unknown. Study-wide results and caveats: TCRB CDR3s were moderately but significantly shorter in Type 1 diabetes patients in all four CD4+ subsets.

Sequenced material: naive CD4+ T cells from blood. These receptors came from a man younger than 45 with type 1 diabetes.

This chain links TRBV7-2 with TRBJ2-5; D remains unclear. Trimming cost V 3 bases and J 6 bases, with 14 bases left between them. There are 14 residues in the CDR3. Germline CDR1 is SGHTA and CDR2 is FQGNSA. Written as DNA, the CDR3 is TGTGCCAGCAGCTTGGCCAGCTTGCCACAGACCCAGTACTTC. Amino acid sequence: CASSLASLPQTQYF.

This clone was seen more than once but under ten times. V is TRBV28 and J is TRBJ2-3; tentatively, D is TRBD1 or TRBD2 (5 bases each). V dropped 6 bases and J dropped 5 bases, with 18 bases sitting between them. The germline V gene encodes CDR1 MDHEN and CDR2 SYDVKM. The CDR3 length is 15 residues. Written as DNA, the CDR3 is TGTGCCAGCAGGCTGGGACCCTCCCAGGTAGATACGCAGTATTTT. Translation gives CASRLGPSQVDTQYF.

This chain uses TRBV25-1 with TRBJ1-3, with 7 bases aligning to TRBD1. The CDR3 is made up of 15 amino acids. Germline V CDR1 and CDR2: MGHDK, SYGVNS. J lost 4 bases, V lost 5 bases, and 8 bases had no gene match. The CDR3 DNA reads TGTGCCAGCAGTCCCATAGACAGGGAGGGAAACACCATATATTTT. It codes for CASSPIDREGNTIYF.

This clone was observed a handful of times. The genes are TRBV29-1 and TRBJ2-3, with D perhaps TRBD1 (6 bases). V lost 4 bases and J lost 5, with 16 bases in between. Germline CDR1 reads SQVTM; CDR2 reads ANQGSEA. The CDR3 consists of 14 residues. The CDR3 coding sequence is TGCAGCGTTGGACAGGAAAAGGCCGGAGATACGCAGTATTTT. Amino acids: CSVGQEKAGDTQYF.

This chain joins TRBV5-1 and TRBJ2-3; D is uncertain. CDR3 length: 13 amino acids. V was shortened by 0 bases and J by 6 bases, with 8 bases between the two germline ends. The germline V gene has CDR1 SGHRS and CDR2 YFSETQ. The CDR3 DNA follows: TGCGCCAGCAGCTTGGGCATTTTGGATACGCAGTATTTT. This translates into CASSLGILDTQYF. The variable domain in full, with the rest retrieved from reference TRBV5-1 and TRBJ2-3, is KAGVTQTPRYLIKTRGQQVTLSCSPISGHRSVSWYQQTPGQGLQFLFEYFSETQRNKGNFPGRFSGRQFSNSRSEMNVSTLELGDSALYLCASSLGILDTQYFGPGTRLTVL.

The gene calls are TRBV6-5 and TRBJ2-3, with D maybe TRBD1 (5 bases). Trimming left V 7 bases short and J 4 bases short, with 15 bases between. This CDR3 has 14 amino acids. Germline V lookup: CDR1 MNHEY, CDR2 SVGAGI. CDR3 in amino acids: CASTAPDRADTQYF. Written as DNA, the CDR3 is TGTGCCAGCACCGCACCCGACAGAGCAGATACGCAGTATTTT.

The V and J genes are TRBV6-5 and TRBJ1-1; the D is unclear. The ends were cut back, 6 bases at V and 2 bases at J, with 7 bases in the middle. In germline, CDR1 is MNHEY, CDR2 SVGAGI. The CDR3 runs to 12 residues. The CDR3 sequence: CASRRLNTEAFF. Written as DNA, the CDR3 is TGTGCCAGCAGGCGATTAAACACTGAAGCTTTCTTT.

The rearrangement uses TRBV4-3 and TRBJ2-3; 7 bases match TRBD2. The CDR3 totals 15 residues. J lost 2 bases, V lost 5 bases, and 7 bases had no gene match. The germline V gene encodes CDR1 LGHNA and CDR2 YSLEER. The CDR3 region is CASSVSRGDTDTQYF. The CDR3 coding sequence is TGCGCCAGCAGCGTTAGTCGGGGGGACACAGATACGCAGTATTTT.

The chain couples TRBV6-6 to TRBJ2-7, with 8 bases that match TRBD2. Per germline, CDR1 MNHNY and CDR2 SVGAGI (reference sequence). The CDR3 is 16 residues long. Trimming took 0 bases from V and 6 from J; bases not matched to a gene: 10. In DNA form, the CDR3 reads TGTGCCAGCAGTTACTCAGCCGGGACTAGTGACGTCGAGCAGTACTTC. The encoded protein is CASSYSAGTSDVEQYF.

The chain combines TRBV7-9 with TRBJ1-1; weak D call: TRBD1 (5 bases). The CDR3 runs 14 residues. Germline-derived CDR1 and CDR2 are SEHNR and FQNEAQ (reference sequence). The V end was cut by 1 base, the J end by 8 bases, with 14 bases between. The CDR3 sequence: CASSLVYRRGEAFF. The CDR3, as DNA: TGTGCCAGCAGCTTAGTTTACCGAAGGGGAGAAGCTTTCTTT.

The chain couples TRBV30 to TRBJ1-2; D is unclear. CDR1 and CDR2 (germline): GTSNPN, SVGIG (reference sequence). The V end was cut by 0 bases, the J end by 5 bases, with 7 bases between. CDR3 length equals 12 residues. The CDR3 region is CAWSVFGYGYTF. As DNA, the CDR3 is TGTGCCTGGAGTGTATTCGGTTATGGCTACACCTTC.

The chain employs TRBV27 and TRBJ1-6, with TRBD1 matching over 7 bases. Germline V gives CDR1 MNHEY, CDR2 SMNVEV (reference sequence). Germline trimming cut 8 bases from V and 1 base from J; bases unmatched to any gene: 8. The length of the CDR3 is 16 residues. The CDR3 bases are TGTGCCAGCGGACTCCAGGGGGAATCCTATAATTCACCCCTCCACTTT. Translating it yields CASGLQGESYNSPLHF.

This chain links TRBV30 with TRBJ2-3; 11 positions agree with TRBD1. The CDR3 is 14 amino acids. Germline CDR1 GTSNPN, CDR2 SVGIG (reference sequence). V was clipped by 4 bases and J by 7 bases; unmatched bases: 7. The DNA for the CDR3 is TGTGCCTGGAAGGACAGGGGGCGGTGGAATACGCAGTATTTT. It translates to CAWKDRGRWNTQYF.

The J gene is TRBJ2-3, the V gene TRBV30; D gene ambiguous. V was clipped by 5 bases and J by 9 bases, with 12 bases between them. Looked up from germline, CDR1 is GTSNPN and CDR2 is SVGIG (reference sequence). The CDR3 has 11 residues. CDR3 region: CAWRETRTQYF. DNA for the CDR3: TGTGCCTGGCGAGAAACCAGAACGCAGTATTTT.

The rearrangement joins TRBV5-1 to TRBJ2-2; 8 bases agree with TRBD1. Trimming at V came to 4 bases and at J to 1 base, leaving 6 bases not matched to a gene. Germline V gives CDR1 SGHRS, CDR2 YFSETQ. This CDR3 has 16 amino acids. CDR3 nucleotide sequence: TGCGCCAGCAGCACTTGGACAGGGAAGAACACCGGGGAGCTGTTTTTT. Its translation: CASSTWTGKNTGELFF.